This TCR beta chain is from a study of blood T cell repertoires in COVID-19. In the study overall: Sample material is recorded as cDNA or gDNA derived from T cells, B-cell-depleted T cells, or PBMCs.

Participants were aged roughly 18 to 90 years from approximately 24 US areas. The study assigned cohorts using participant-reported clinical history. The CDR3 runs to 16 residues. Between the trimmed V and J ends, which lost 0 bases and 3 bases, there was a span of 14 bases. Germline lookup yields CDR1 SGHNT and CDR2 YENEEA. Authors' methods: Nucleated cell counts were estimated from reference gene primer amplification. Libraries were prepared by immunoSEQ multiplex PCR; TCRdb keeps only in-frame clonotypes and omits some of them. D and trimming were read from the DNA, whereas the V and J calls and clone size are those reported in that table. This table holds roughly 240,000 clones, roughly 88% found once. This clone is a singleton in its sample.

The specimen sequenced was PBMCs or T cells enriched from blood (not recorded which). This sequence joins TRBV11-3 and TRBJ1-1; no clear D gene. The receptor comes from a woman in her fifties or sixties who had recovered from COVID-19. The chain's CDR3 is CASSLESGFVDTEAFF. As DNA, the CDR3 is TGTGCCAGCAGCTTAGAATCCGGTTTCGTGGACACTGAAGCTTTCTTT.